This T cell receptor (beta chain) was found in a study of blood T cell repertoires in COVID-19. This clone appeared once. Method: immunoSEQ multiplex PCR; TCRdb's copy keeps in-frame clones and lacks some. This sample has under 250,000 clones, with approximately 82% found just once. The CDR3 sequence is 14 residues long. From germline, CDR1 is KGHSH and CDR2 LQKENI. V was pared by 6 bases and J by 6 bases, with 14 bases between. The J gene is TRBJ2-2, the V gene TRBV18, with D perhaps TRBD1 (5 bases). The clonotype comes from a man aged 30-40 years who had recovered from COVID-19. The sample comprised peripheral blood. The CDR3, as DNA: TGTGCCAGCTCGCAGAGCAGGGTTCCCGGGGAGCTGTTTTTT. Amino acid sequence: CASSQSRVPGELFF. The full variable domain, in which reference TRBV18 and TRBJ2-2 provide the parts outside the CDR3, is NAGVMQNPRHLVRRRGQEARLRCSPMKGHSHVYWYRQLPEEGLKFMVYLQKENIIDESGMPKERFSAEFPKEGPSILRIQQVVRGDSAAYFCASSQSRVPGELFFGEGSRLTVL.